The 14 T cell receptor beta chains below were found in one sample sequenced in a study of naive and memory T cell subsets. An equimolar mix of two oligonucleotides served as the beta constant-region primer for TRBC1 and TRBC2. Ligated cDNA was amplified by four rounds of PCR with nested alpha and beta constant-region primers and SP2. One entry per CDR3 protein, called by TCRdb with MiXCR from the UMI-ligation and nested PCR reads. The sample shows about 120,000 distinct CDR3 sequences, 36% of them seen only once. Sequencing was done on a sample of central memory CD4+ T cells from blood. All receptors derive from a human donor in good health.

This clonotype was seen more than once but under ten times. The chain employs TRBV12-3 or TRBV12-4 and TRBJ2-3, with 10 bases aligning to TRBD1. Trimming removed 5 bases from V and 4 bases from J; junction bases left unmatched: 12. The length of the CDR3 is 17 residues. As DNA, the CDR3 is TGTGCCAGCAGTCCCCTCCCCGGGACAGGGGACGCAGATACGCAGTATTTT. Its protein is CASSPLPGTGDADTQYF.

In DNA form, the CDR3 reads TGTGCCAGCTCACCATTGGACCGGAACACTGAAGCTTTCTTT. Translating it yields CASSPLDRNTEAFF. The chain combines TRBV18 with TRBJ1-1; no firm D call. Trimming took off 2 bases at V and 1 base at J, with 8 bases between the two ends. The CDR3 contains 14 residues. Germline CDR1 and CDR2: KGHSH and LQKENI.

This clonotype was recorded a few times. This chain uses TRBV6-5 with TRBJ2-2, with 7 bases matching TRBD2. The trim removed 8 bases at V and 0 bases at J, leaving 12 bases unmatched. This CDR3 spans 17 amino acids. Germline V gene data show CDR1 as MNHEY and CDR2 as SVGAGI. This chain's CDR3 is CASSRLASNTNTGELFF. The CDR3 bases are TGTGCCAGCTCTAGACTAGCCTCCAATACGAACACCGGGGAGCTGTTTTTT.

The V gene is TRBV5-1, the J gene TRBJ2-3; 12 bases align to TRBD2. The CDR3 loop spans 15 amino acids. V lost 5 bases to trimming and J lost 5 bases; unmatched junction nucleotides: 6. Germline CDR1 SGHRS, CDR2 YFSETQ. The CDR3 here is CASRASGRAEDTQYF. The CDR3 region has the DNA TGCGCCAGCAGAGCTAGCGGGAGGGCCGAAGATACGCAGTATTTT.

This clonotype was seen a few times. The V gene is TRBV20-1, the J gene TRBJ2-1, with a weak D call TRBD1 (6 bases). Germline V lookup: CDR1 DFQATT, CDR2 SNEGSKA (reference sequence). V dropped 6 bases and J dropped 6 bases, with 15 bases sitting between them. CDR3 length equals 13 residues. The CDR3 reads CSALGQRSNEQFF. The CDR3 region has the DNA TGCAGTGCCCTCGGACAGCGTAGCAATGAGCAGTTCTTC.

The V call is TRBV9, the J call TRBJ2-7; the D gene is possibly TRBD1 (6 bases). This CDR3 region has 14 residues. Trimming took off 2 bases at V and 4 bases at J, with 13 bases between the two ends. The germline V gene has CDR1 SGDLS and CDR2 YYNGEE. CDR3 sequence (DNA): TGTGCCAGCAGCGTGAAAGGGACATCATACGAGCAGTACTTC. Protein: CASSVKGTSYEQYF. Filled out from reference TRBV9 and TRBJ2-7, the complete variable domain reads DSGVTQTPKHLITATGQRVTLRCSPRSGDLSVYWYQQSLDQGLQFLIQYYNGEERAKGNILERFSAQQFPDLHSELNLSSLELGDSALYFCASSVKGTSYEQYFGPGTRLTVT.

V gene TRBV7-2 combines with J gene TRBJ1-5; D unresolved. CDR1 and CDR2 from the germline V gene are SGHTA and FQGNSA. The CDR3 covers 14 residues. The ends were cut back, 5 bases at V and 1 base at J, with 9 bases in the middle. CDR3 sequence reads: CASSPKDSNQPQHF. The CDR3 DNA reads TGTGCCAGCAGCCCAAAGGACAGCAATCAGCCCCAGCATTTT.

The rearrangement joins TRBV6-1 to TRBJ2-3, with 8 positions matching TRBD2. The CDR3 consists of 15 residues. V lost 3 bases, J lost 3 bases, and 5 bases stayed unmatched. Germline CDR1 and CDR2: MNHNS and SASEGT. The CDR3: CASSDVGLGTDTQYF. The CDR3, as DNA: TGTGCCAGCAGTGATGTGGGACTAGGGACAGATACGCAGTATTTT.

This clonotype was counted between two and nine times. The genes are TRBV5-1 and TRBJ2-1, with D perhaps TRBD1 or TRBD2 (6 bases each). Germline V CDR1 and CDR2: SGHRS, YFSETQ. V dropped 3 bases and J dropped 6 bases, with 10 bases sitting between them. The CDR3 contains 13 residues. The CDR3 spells CASSWRGSNEQFF. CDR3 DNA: TGCGCCAGCAGCTGGAGGGGGAGCAATGAGCAGTTCTTC.

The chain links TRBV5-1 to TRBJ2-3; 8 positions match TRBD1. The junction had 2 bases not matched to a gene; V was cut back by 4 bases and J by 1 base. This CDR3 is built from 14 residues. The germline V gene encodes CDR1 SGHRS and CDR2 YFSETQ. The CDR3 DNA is TGCGCCAGCAGCGTGGGACAGGGCACAGATACGCAGTATTTT. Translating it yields CASSVGQGTDTQYF.

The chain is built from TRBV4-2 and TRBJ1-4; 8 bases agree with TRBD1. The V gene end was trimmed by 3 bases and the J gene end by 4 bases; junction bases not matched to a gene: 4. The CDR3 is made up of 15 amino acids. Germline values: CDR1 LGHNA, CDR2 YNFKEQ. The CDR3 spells CASSQGTGSNEKLFF. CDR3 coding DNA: TGTGCCAGCAGCCAGGGGACAGGCAGTAATGAAAAACTGTTTTTT.

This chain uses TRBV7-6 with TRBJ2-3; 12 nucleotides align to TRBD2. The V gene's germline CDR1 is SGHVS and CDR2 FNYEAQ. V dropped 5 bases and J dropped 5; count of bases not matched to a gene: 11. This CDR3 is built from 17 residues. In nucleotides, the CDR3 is TGTGCCAGCAGCACCTTCACACTAGCGGGAGGAGGAGATACGCAGTATTTT. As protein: CASSTFTLAGGGDTQYF.

The CDR3 protein is CASSLGGARSPLHF. The CDR3 DNA follows: TGTGCCAGCAGCCTAGGGGGGGCGCGATCACCCCTCCACTTT. V usage is TRBV12-3 or TRBV12-4 and J usage is TRBJ1-6, with TRBD1 as a possible D gene (6 bases). The CDR3 runs to 14 residues. The V and J ends lost 6 bases and 10 bases respectively, with 16 bases between them.

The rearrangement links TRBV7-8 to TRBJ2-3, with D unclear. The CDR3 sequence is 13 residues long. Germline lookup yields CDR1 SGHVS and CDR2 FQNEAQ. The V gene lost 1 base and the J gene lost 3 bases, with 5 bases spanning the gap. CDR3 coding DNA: TGTGCCAGCAGCTTAGGCATAACAGATACGCAGTATTTT. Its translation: CASSLGITDTQYF.